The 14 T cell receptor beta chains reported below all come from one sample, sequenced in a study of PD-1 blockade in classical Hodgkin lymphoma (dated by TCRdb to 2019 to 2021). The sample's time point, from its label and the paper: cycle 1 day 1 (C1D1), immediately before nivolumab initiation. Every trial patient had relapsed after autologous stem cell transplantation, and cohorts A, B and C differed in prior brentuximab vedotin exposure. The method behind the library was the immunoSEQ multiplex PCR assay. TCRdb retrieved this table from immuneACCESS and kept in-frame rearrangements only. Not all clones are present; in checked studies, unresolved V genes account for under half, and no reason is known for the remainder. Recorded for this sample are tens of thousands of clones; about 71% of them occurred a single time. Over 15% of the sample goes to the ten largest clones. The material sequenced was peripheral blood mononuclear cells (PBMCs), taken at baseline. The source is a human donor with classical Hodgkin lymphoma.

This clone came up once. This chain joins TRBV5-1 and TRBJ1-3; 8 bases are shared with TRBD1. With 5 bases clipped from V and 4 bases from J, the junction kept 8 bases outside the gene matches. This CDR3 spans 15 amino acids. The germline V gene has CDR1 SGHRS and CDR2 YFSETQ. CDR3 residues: CASRPTGADGNTIYF. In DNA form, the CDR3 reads TGCGCCAGCAGACCGACAGGGGCTGACGGAAACACCATATATTTT.

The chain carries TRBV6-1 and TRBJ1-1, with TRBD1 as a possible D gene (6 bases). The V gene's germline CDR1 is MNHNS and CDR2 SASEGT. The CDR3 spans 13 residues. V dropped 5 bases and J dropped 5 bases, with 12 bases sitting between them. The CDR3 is CASSQGWGTEAFF. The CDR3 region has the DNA TGTGCCAGCAGTCAGGGGTGGGGGACTGAAGCTTTCTTT.

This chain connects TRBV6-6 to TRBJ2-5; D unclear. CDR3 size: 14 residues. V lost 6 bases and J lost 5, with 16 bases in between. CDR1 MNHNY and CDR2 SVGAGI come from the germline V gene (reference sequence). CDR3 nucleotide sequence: TGTGCCAGCAGCGCTTCCCTGTCTCAGGAGACCCAGTACTTC. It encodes CASSASLSQETQYF.

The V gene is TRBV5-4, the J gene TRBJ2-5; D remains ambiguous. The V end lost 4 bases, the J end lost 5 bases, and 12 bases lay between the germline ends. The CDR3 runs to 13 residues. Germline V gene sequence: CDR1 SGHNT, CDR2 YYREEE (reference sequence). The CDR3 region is CASSPTMWETQYF. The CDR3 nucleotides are TGTGCCAGCAGCCCGACGATGTGGGAGACCCAGTACTTC.

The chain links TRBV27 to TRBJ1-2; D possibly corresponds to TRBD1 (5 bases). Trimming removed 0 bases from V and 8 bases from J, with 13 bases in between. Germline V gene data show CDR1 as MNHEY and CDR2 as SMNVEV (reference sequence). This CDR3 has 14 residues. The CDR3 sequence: CASSLSGVGRGYTF. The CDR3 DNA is TGTGCCAGCAGTTTATCAGGGGTTGGTCGGGGCTACACCTTC.

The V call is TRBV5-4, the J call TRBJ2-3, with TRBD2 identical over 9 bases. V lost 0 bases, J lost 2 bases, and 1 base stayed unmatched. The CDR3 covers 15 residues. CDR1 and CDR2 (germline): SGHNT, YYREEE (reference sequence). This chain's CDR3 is CASSLERGATDTQYF. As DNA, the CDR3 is TGTGCCAGCAGCTTGGAGCGGGGGGCCACAGATACGCAGTATTTT.

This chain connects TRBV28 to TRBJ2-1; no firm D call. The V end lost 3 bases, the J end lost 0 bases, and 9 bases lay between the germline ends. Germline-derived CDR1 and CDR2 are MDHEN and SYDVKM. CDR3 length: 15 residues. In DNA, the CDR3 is TGTGCCAGCAGTTTGGGCGGTAACTCCTACAATGAGCAGTTCTTC. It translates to CASSLGGNSYNEQFF.

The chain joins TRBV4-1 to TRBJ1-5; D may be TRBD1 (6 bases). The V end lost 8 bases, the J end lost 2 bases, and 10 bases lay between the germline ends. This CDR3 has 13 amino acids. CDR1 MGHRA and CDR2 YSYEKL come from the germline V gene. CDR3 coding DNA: TGCGCCAGCGTAGGGGGAGGCAATCAGCCCCAGCATTTT. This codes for CASVGGGNQPQHF.

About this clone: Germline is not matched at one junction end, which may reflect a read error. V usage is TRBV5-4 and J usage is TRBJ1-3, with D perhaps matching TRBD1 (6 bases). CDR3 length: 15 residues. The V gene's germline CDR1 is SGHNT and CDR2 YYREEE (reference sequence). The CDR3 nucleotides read TGTGCCAGCAGCCGAGACGGACAGTCTGTAAACACCATATATTTT. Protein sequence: CASSRDGQSVNTIYF.

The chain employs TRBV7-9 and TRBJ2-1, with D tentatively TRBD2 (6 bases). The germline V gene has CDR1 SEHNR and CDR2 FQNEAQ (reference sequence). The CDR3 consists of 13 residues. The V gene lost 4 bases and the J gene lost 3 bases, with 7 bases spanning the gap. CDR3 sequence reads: CASSSGLYNEQFF. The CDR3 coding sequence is TGTGCCAGCAGCTCGGGACTCTACAATGAGCAGTTCTTC. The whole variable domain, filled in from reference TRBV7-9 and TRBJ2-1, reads DTGVSQNPRHKITKRGQNVTFRCDPISEHNRLYWYRQTLGQGPEFLTYFQNEAQLEKSRLLSDRFSAERPKGSFSTLEIQRTEQGDSAMYLCASSSGLYNEQFFGPGTRLTVL.

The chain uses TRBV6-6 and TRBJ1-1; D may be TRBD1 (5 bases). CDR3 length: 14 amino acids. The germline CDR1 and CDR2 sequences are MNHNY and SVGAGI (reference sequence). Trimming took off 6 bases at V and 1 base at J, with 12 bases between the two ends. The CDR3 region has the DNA TGTGCCAGCAGCCCTCAGGGCCCGAACACTGAAGCTTTCTTT. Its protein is CASSPQGPNTEAFF.

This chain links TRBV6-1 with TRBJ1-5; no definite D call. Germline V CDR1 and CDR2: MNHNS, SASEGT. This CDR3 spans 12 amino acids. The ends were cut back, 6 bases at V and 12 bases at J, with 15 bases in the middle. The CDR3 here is CASSPTGTFQHF. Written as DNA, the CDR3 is TGTGCCAGCAGCCCCACCGGAACCTTCCAGCATTTT.

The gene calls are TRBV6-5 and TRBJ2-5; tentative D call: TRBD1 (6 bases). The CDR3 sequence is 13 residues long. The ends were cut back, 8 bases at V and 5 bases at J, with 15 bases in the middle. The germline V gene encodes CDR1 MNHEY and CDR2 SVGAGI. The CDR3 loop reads CASSRYRVETQYF. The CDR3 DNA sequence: TGTGCCAGCTCGCGGTACAGGGTTGAGACCCAGTACTTC.

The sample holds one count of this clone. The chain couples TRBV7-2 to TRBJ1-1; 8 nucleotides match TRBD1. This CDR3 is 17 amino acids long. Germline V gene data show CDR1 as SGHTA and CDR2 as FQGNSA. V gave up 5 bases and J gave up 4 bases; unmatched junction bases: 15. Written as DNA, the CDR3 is TGTGCCAGCAGCCCAGACAGGGGTAGTTATGTCGGCACTGAAGCTTTCTTT. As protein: CASSPDRGSYVGTEAFF.